This TCR beta chain was recorded in a study of CD8 T cells in ankylosing spondylitis. This clonotype has a handful of counts. Antigen: not known. Researchers built TCR beta libraries using quantitative 5'-RACE with molecular barcodes. From the 5' RACE reads, TCRdb called clonotypes with MiXCR, one entry per CDR3 protein. The repertoire includes roughly 490,000 distinct CDR3 sequences, approximately 5% of them detected once, and approximately 4% sits in the top ten. Study-level findings and limits: Ankylosing spondylitis blood appeared to be characterized by a TCR beta motif of under ten highly homologous variants. Disease-linked clones, CD8+, were relatively rare in peripheral blood. Reactive arthritis synovial fluid and blood were previously reported to contain some motif variants. Clones tied to disease were said to be significantly enriched in matched ankylosing spondylitis synovial fluid.

The TCR was taken from a male donor with ankylosing spondylitis. Sequencing was performed on blood, either unsorted or a sorted T cell fraction (not recorded which).

CDR3 nucleotides: TGTGCCAGCAGTTTATTGGGGGCGGGGGACAGAACCTACGAGCAGTACTTC. It translates to CASSLLGAGDRTYEQYF. The rearrangement links TRBV27 to TRBJ2-7; D could derive from TRBD1 or TRBD2 (7 bases each). The V end lost 1 base, the J end lost 2 bases, and 18 bases lay between the germline ends. This CDR3 spans 17 amino acids. Germline-derived CDR1 and CDR2 are MNHEY and SMNVEV (reference sequence).